This TCR beta chain comes out of a study of cytomegalovirus exposure and HLA in healthy donors. Study-level findings and limits: Three CMV-associated chains proved CMV antigen-specific in vitro. The listing of 150 to 200 TCR beta chains classed them as cytomegalovirus-associated.

Profiled with immunoSEQ multiplex PCR; TCRdb holds only in-frame clones, not every one. The table includes over 130,000 clones, around nine tenths detected once. Concerning this clone itself: The antigen is unknown.

This CDR3 region has 14 residues. V lost 8 bases, J lost 0 bases, and 5 bases stayed unmatched. CDR1 and CDR2 from the germline V gene are MNHNY and SVGAGI (reference sequence). The rearrangement joins TRBV6-6 to TRBJ2-7; 9 bases align to TRBD2. The sequencing input was PBMCs. The TCR was taken from a man younger than 35 in good health and CMV-seropositive. This CDR3 is CASQSGGSSYEQYF. DNA of the CDR3: TGTGCCAGCCAAAGCGGGGGGAGCTCCTACGAGCAGTACTTC.